The clone carrying this TCR beta chain was counted once. Its specificity is not known. The sort gate was single viable CD3+CD4+CD8-CD45RO+ cells for memory CD4+ T cells. This sample was included in a study of memory CD4+ T cells and cytomegalovirus serostatus. Study in general: This sample comes from healthy Belgian adults, under 10 CMV seropositive, around 26 seronegative. Study-wide points: The CMV-associated TCR signature appears largely within the CD4+ memory repertoire. CD4+ memory repertoires contained 67 of 164 reported CMV TCRbeta sequences.

Sequencing was performed with immunoSEQ multiplex PCR; in TCRdb, only in-frame clones are kept and a portion is missing. This table holds tens of thousands of clones, about 70% found once. CDR3 length: 12 residues. CDR1 and CDR2 from the germline V gene are SNHLY and FYNNEI. With 0 bases removed from V and 2 bases from J, the gap between germline ends came to 2 bases. Sequenced: memory CD4+ T cells from blood. This sequence originates from an adult in good health and CMV-seropositive. J is TRBJ2-7 and V is TRBV2; D remains unclear. CDR3 amino acids: CASSEATYEQYF. The CDR3 region has the DNA TGTGCCAGCAGTGAAGCGACCTACGAGCAGTACTTC.